This T cell receptor (beta chain) came from a study of blood T cell repertoires in COVID-19. Across the study: Samples of COVID-19 (acute and convalescent) were obtained from the United States, Italy and Spain. Sources were T cells, B-cell-depleted T cells, or PBMCs; the material itself was cDNA or gDNA.

In this sample, this clone turned up once. The protocol was immunoSEQ multiplex PCR, while the TCRdb copy is restricted to in-frame clones and leaves out a portion. The sample includes 100,000 to 150,000 clones, 55% to 75% of them seen just once. The source of this sequence is a woman in her seventies with acute or convalescent COVID-19. The specimen was peripheral blood.

Written as DNA, the CDR3 is TGTGCCAGCTCAGGTCCCGGGACAGTGAACACTGAAGCTTTCTTT. Translated, it gives CASSGPGTVNTEAFF. The chain links TRBV18 to TRBJ1-1, with 7 bases matching TRBD1. Per the germline V gene, CDR1 is KGHSH and CDR2 is LQKENI. The V and J ends lost 5 bases and 0 bases, in that order; junction bases with no gene match: 6. CDR3 length: 15 amino acids.